Listed here are 8 T cell receptor beta chains from one sample, sequenced in a study of OX40 agonist ivuxolimab in advanced cancers. Sequencing used immunoSEQ multiplex PCR; TCRdb keeps in-frame clones, though not all of them. Counted here are around 68,000 clones, 87% occurring once; the ten biggest clones make up roughly 2.5%. Sequenced material: CD4+ or CD8+ T cells sorted from blood, taken in a trial of the OX40 agonist ivuxolimab. These receptors all stem from an adult with an advanced solid tumor such as melanoma, head and neck, liver or kidney cancer.

This chain joins TRBV29-1 and TRBJ2-7, with TRBD2 identical over 10 bases. This CDR3 is built from 13 residues. V was pared by 4 bases and J by 2 bases, with 2 bases of the junction left unmatched. Per germline, CDR1 SQVTM and CDR2 ANQGSEA. The CDR3 is CSVVLAGTYEQYF. The CDR3 DNA reads as TGCAGCGTTGTACTAGCGGGAACCTACGAGCAGTACTTC.

The CDR3 DNA reads TGTGCCAGCAGTTTATACCTTGGCCTAGCCAAAAACATTCAGTACTTC. This gives the protein CASSLYLGLAKNIQYF. The chain couples TRBV28 to TRBJ2-4; D ambiguous. CDR3 length: 16 residues. V lost 1 base to trimming and J lost 0 bases, with 10 bases between them. The V gene's germline CDR1 is MDHEN and CDR2 SYDVKM.

V and J are TRBV30 and TRBJ2-5; TRBD1 agrees at 10 bases. Germline values: CDR1 GTSNPN, CDR2 SVGIG (reference sequence). Germline trimming cut 3 bases from V and 2 bases from J; bases unmatched to any gene: 9. The CDR3 is 16 amino acids. The CDR3 is CAWRHRQGALQETQYF. CDR3 nucleotides: TGTGCCTGGAGACACAGACAGGGGGCCCTGCAAGAGACCCAGTACTTC.

The chain joins TRBV10-1 to TRBJ2-7; TRBD2 matches 7 bases. There are 15 residues in the CDR3. V shed 2 bases, J shed 7 bases, and the junction held 11 bases outside the gene matches. CDR1 and CDR2 from the germline V gene are WNHNN and SYGVQD (reference sequence). In nucleotides, the CDR3 is TGCGCCAGCAGTGAGCGGACTAGTGGGTCGGGTGAGCAGTACTTC. Translating it yields CASSERTSGSGEQYF.

V gene TRBV11-2 combines with J gene TRBJ1-6; D is possibly TRBD1 (5 bases). CDR3 length: 14 residues. Per the germline V gene, CDR1 is SGHAT and CDR2 is FQNNGV. Deletions cut 6 bases from V and 7 bases from J, with 13 bases between. CDR3 in DNA: TGTGCCAGCAGACTACAGGAGGCAAATTCACCCCTCCACTTT. It codes for CASRLQEANSPLHF.

The CDR3 sequence: CASRRGYHEKLFF. The DNA of the CDR3 is TGTGCCAGCAGAAGGGGGTATCATGAAAAACTGTTTTTT. The J gene is TRBJ1-4, the V gene TRBV28; TRBD1 is a possible D gene (6 bases). CDR1 and CDR2 (germline): MDHEN, SYDVKM. V was pared by 6 bases and J by 6 bases, with 11 bases between. The CDR3 loop spans 13 amino acids.

The V and J genes are TRBV29-1 and TRBJ1-2; weak D call: TRBD1 (5 bases). This CDR3 comprises 12 residues. Looked up from germline, CDR1 is SQVTM and CDR2 is ANQGSEA. Deletions cut 8 bases from V and 2 bases from J, with 12 bases between. DNA of the CDR3: TGCAGCCCGTTAGGGGTAAACTATGGCTACACCTTC. It translates to CSPLGVNYGYTF.

The chain couples TRBV19 to TRBJ2-1; D ambiguous. V lost 2 bases and J 8 bases, leaving 4 bases between the germline ends. CDR1 is LNHDA and CDR2 is SQIVND in the germline V gene (reference sequence). The CDR3 is made up of 11 amino acids. The CDR3 loop is CASSIRDEQFF. The CDR3 nucleotides read TGTGCCAGTAGTATACGGGATGAGCAGTTCTTC.